The 32 T cell receptor beta chains reported below all come from one sample, sequenced in a study of T cell responses to AZD1222 COVID-19 vaccine. TCRdb's copy holds only in-frame clones and misses some; the assay was immunoSEQ multiplex PCR. The table includes approximately 97,000 clones, about 85% detected once. The source was peripheral blood, collected on day 0 of AZD1222 vaccination. The receptors were sampled from an adult in good health.

The V call is TRBV4-1, the J call TRBJ1-4, with 9 bases fitting TRBD1. CDR3 size: 15 residues. In germline, CDR1 is MGHRA, CDR2 YSYEKL. Losses at the gene ends were 4 bases for V and 8 bases for J; bases not matched to a gene: 8. In DNA, the CDR3 is TGCGCCAGCAGCCTTTCCGGGACAGGGTACGAAAAACTGTTTTTT. This encodes CASSLSGTGYEKLFF.

In its sample, this clone was seen once. The CDR3 DNA reads as TGTGCCAGCAACCCGGGACAGGGTCTCTATGGCTACACCTTC. Translated: CASNPGQGLYGYTF. The chain uses TRBV7-3 and TRBJ1-2; 9 nucleotides agree with TRBD1. After removal of 7 bases from V and 4 bases from J, the junction contained 7 bases not matched to a gene. Germline values: CDR1 SGHTA, CDR2 FQGTGA. The CDR3 length is 14 residues.

The rearrangement joins TRBV7-8 to TRBJ2-7, with a weak D call TRBD2 (6 bases). The CDR3 extends over 15 amino acids. With 5 bases removed from V and 0 bases from J, the gap between germline ends came to 14 bases. Germline CDR1 SGHVS, CDR2 FQNEAQ. CDR3 residues: CASSHEGLSSYEQYF. As DNA, the CDR3 is TGTGCCAGCAGCCACGAGGGACTGAGCTCCTACGAGCAGTACTTC.

This sequence joins TRBV30 and TRBJ1-2; D might be TRBD1 (6 bases). The V end was cut by 8 bases, the J end by 2 bases, with 15 bases between. The germline CDR1 and CDR2 sequences are GTSNPN and SVGIG (reference sequence). There are 13 residues in the CDR3. DNA of the CDR3: TGTGCCGGGATGGGGACACCAAACTATGGCTACACCTTC. It encodes CAGMGTPNYGYTF.

V and J are TRBV24-1 and TRBJ2-7, with 8 bases identical to TRBD2. In germline, CDR1 is KGHDR, CDR2 SFDVKD. The CDR3 runs 15 residues. The V segment lost 4 bases and the J segment 0 bases; nucleotides outside the gene matches: 4. The CDR3 DNA reads TGTGCCACCAGTGACGCCGGGACTAGCTCCTACGAGCAGTACTTC. This encodes CATSDAGTSSYEQYF.

The rearrangement uses TRBV15 and TRBJ1-5, with unresolved D. Germline-derived CDR1 and CDR2 are LNHNV and YYDKDF (reference sequence). Trimming took off 6 bases at V and 4 bases at J, with 7 bases between the two ends. CDR3 size: 12 residues. The CDR3 nucleotides read TGTGCCACCAGTCTGGGAAATCAGCCCCAGCATTTT. Its translation: CATSLGNQPQHF. Full variable domain (missing parts from reference TRBV15 and TRBJ1-5): DAMVIQNPRYQVTQFGKPVTLSCSQTLNHNVMYWYQQKSSQAPKLLFHYYDKDFNNEADTPDNFQSRRPNTSFCFLDIRSPGLGDTAMYLCATSLGNQPQHFGDGTRLSIL.

This clone was detected only a few times. V is TRBV9 and J is TRBJ1-5; 7 bases are shared with TRBD1. CDR3 length: 14 residues. Looked up from germline, CDR1 is SGDLS and CDR2 is YYNGEE. The V and J ends lost 3 bases and 5 bases, in that order; junction bases with no gene match: 5. DNA for the CDR3: TGTGCCAGCAGCGGGGGACAGAGTGATCAGCCCCAGCATTTT. It codes for CASSGGQSDQPQHF.

In its sample, this clone was seen once. The V gene is TRBV5-4, the J gene TRBJ1-2; TRBD1 might be the D (6 bases). The CDR3 runs 17 residues. CDR1 SGHNT and CDR2 YYREEE come from the germline V gene (reference sequence). V lost 3 bases and J lost 4, with 22 bases in between. The CDR3 spells CASSSGAGPFLLYGYTF. CDR3 nucleotide sequence: TGTGCCAGCAGCTCGGGGGCAGGACCGTTTTTACTCTATGGCTACACCTTC.

The genes are TRBV30 and TRBJ1-3; maybe TRBD1 (5 bases). V was trimmed by 4 bases and J by 2 bases, leaving 15 bases between them. Germline CDR1 and CDR2: GTSNPN and SVGIG (reference sequence). This CDR3 is 15 amino acids long. This chain's CDR3 is CAWTSPVGAGNTIYF. DNA for the CDR3: TGTGCCTGGACCTCGCCCGTAGGGGCTGGAAACACCATATATTTT.

CDR3 protein: CASSEARTGLGEKLFF. Written as DNA, the CDR3 is TGTGCCAGCAGTGAAGCACGGACAGGGCTGGGGGAAAAACTGTTTTTT. The rearrangement joins TRBV2 to TRBJ1-4, with 8 bases fitting TRBD1. Trimming cost V 0 bases and J 8 bases; bases outside gene matches: 8. The CDR3 length is 16 residues. CDR1 is SNHLY, CDR2 FYNNEI, per germline.

This chain joins TRBV7-2 and TRBJ1-6; TRBD1 is a possible D gene (5 bases). Germline V gene lookup returns CDR1 SGHTA and CDR2 FQGNSA. V dropped 5 bases and J dropped 7 bases, with 21 bases sitting between them. CDR3 length: 17 amino acids. CDR3 residues: CASSGGGPLLGNSPLHF. CDR3 nucleotide sequence: TGTGCCAGCAGCGGGGGGGGACCCCTCCTCGGGAATTCACCCCTCCACTTT.

The gene calls are TRBV7-2 and TRBJ2-1, with TRBD1 matching over 9 bases. Trimming took 1 base from V and 3 from J; bases not matched to a gene: 4. Germline V gives CDR1 SGHTA, CDR2 FQGNSA. The CDR3 consists of 16 residues. In DNA form, the CDR3 reads TGTGCCAGCAGCTTAGAGGGACAGGGAAACTACAATGAGCAGTTCTTC. Protein product: CASSLEGQGNYNEQFF.

This chain joins TRBV9 and TRBJ2-2; 9 positions match TRBD1. The germline CDR1 and CDR2 sequences are SGDLS and YYNGEE. The CDR3 covers 16 residues. The trim removed 4 bases at V and 5 bases at J, leaving 9 bases unmatched. This CDR3 reads CASSPLGTGHTGELFF. The CDR3 nucleotides read TGTGCCAGCAGCCCCCTGGGGACAGGGCATACCGGGGAGCTGTTTTTT.

This chain joins TRBV6-2 or TRBV6-3 and TRBJ2-7; tentative D call: TRBD1 (5 bases). Trimming cost V 5 bases and J 2 bases, with 13 bases left between them. CDR1 MNHEY and CDR2 SVGEGT come from the germline V gene. The CDR3 covers 14 residues. This CDR3 reads CASSRAGLTYEQYF. The CDR3, as DNA: TGTGCCAGCAGTCGGGCAGGGCTAACCTACGAGCAGTACTTC.

The chain carries TRBV9 and TRBJ2-7; 9 positions agree with TRBD2. CDR1 and CDR2 from the germline V gene are SGDLS and YYNGEE. Losses at the gene ends were 4 bases for V and 3 bases for J; bases not matched to a gene: 5. This CDR3 has 14 amino acids. In nucleotides, the CDR3 is TGTGCCAGCAGCATGGGCGGGGGGGACTACGAGCAGTACTTC. This codes for CASSMGGGDYEQYF.

The chain links TRBV6-5 to TRBJ1-5, with D perhaps matching TRBD1 (5 bases). The CDR3 has 14 amino acids. The V end was cut by 5 bases, the J end by 0 bases, with 8 bases between. Germline assignment: CDR1 MNHEY and CDR2 SVGAGI. As DNA, the CDR3 is TGTGCCAGCAGTCCTGACAGTAGCAATCAGCCCCAGCATTTT. Translated, it gives CASSPDSSNQPQHF.

This clone was seen only once. The V call is TRBV30, the J call TRBJ2-5, with unresolved D. The germline V and J ends were trimmed by 5 bases and 7 bases, with 14 bases remaining between them. Germline CDR1 is GTSNPN and CDR2 is SVGIG (reference sequence). The CDR3 length is 12 residues. CDR3 DNA: TGTGCCTGGGGGGTAGGCATCGGGACCCAGTACTTC. It specifies CAWGVGIGTQYF.

The J gene is TRBJ2-2, the V gene TRBV30; D gene uncertain. Germline CDR1 reads GTSNPN; CDR2 reads SVGIG (reference sequence). This CDR3 spans 13 amino acids. V lost 8 bases and J 0 bases, leaving 10 bases between the germline ends. The CDR3 loop is CAHGRSNTGELFF. The CDR3 DNA sequence: TGTGCCCATGGACGGTCGAACACCGGGGAGCTGTTTTTT.

This clone was detected a few times. This chain links TRBV30 with TRBJ1-2, with 7 bases fitting TRBD1. CDR3 length: 14 residues. V gave up 0 bases and J gave up 4 bases; unmatched junction bases: 5. Germline V gives CDR1 GTSNPN, CDR2 SVGIG (reference sequence). The CDR3 DNA is TGTGCCTGGAGTGTACGGGACAGCCTCTATGGCTACACCTTC. Translated: CAWSVRDSLYGYTF. Using reference TRBV30 and TRBJ1-2 for the parts outside the CDR3, the full variable domain is SQTIHQWPATLVQPVGSPLSLECTVEGTSNPNLYWYRQAAGRGLQLLFYSVGIGQISSEVPQNLSASRPQDRQFILSSKKLLLSDSGFYLCAWSVRDSLYGYTFGSGTRLTVV.

This clone has only a few counts. The chain employs TRBV5-5 and TRBJ1-6, with D possibly TRBD1 on 6 matching bases. Trimming removed 0 bases from V and 8 bases from J, with 15 bases in between. CDR3 length: 16 amino acids. CDR1 SGHKS and CDR2 YYEKEE come from the germline V gene (reference sequence). The CDR3 is CASSLEGDTRDSPLHF. The CDR3 DNA is TGTGCCAGCAGCTTGGAGGGGGACACAAGGGATTCACCCCTCCACTTT.

The chain has TRBV28 and TRBJ1-1; D is undetermined. The CDR3 covers 12 residues. Germline V gene data show CDR1 as MDHEN and CDR2 as SYDVKM. Trimming took 10 bases from V and 0 from J, leaving 9 bases between them. The CDR3: CAIGPMNTEAFF. CDR3 DNA: TGTGCCATCGGCCCTATGAACACTGAAGCTTTCTTT.

J is TRBJ1-6 and V is TRBV7-9, with 7 bases that match TRBD1. With 5 bases clipped from V and 7 bases from J, the junction kept 5 bases outside the gene matches. The CDR3 totals 14 residues. From germline, CDR1 is SEHNR and CDR2 FQNEAQ (reference sequence). The chain's CDR3 is CASSLGTVNSPLHF. The CDR3 nucleotides read TGTGCCAGCAGCCTCGGGACAGTGAATTCACCCCTCCACTTT.

The V gene is TRBV7-3, the J gene TRBJ2-2; 7 bases are a match to TRBD1. Looked up from germline, CDR1 is SGHTA and CDR2 is FQGTGA. V was clipped by 6 bases and J by 0 bases; unmatched bases: 7. There are 16 residues in the CDR3. In nucleotides, the CDR3 is TGTGCCAGCAGACCCAAGGGACAGACGAACACCGGGGAGCTGTTTTTT. Its protein product is CASRPKGQTNTGELFF.

The chain is built from TRBV7-2 and TRBJ2-1; 10 bases align to TRBD1. After removal of 6 bases from V and 7 bases from J, the junction contained 3 bases not matched to a gene. The CDR3 contains 13 residues. The germline gives CDR1 SGHTA, CDR2 FQGNSA. The CDR3 DNA follows: TGTGCCAGCAGATCGGGACAGGGGAATGAGCAGTTCTTC. Amino acids: CASRSGQGNEQFF.

This chain links TRBV5-1 with TRBJ2-1; TRBD1 agrees at 7 bases. The CDR3 covers 15 residues. V gave up 6 bases and J gave up 3 bases; unmatched junction bases: 9. Per germline, CDR1 SGHRS and CDR2 YFSETQ. The CDR3, as DNA: TGCGCCAGCACCCTAGACAGGGCGAACTACAATGAGCAGTTCTTC. Its protein is CASTLDRANYNEQFF.

The V gene is TRBV7-3, the J gene TRBJ2-2; D unclear. This CDR3 comprises 14 residues. CDR1 and CDR2 (germline): SGHTA, FQGTGA. V was cut by 4 bases and J by 2 bases, with 8 bases left in between. DNA for the CDR3: TGTGCCAGCAGCTCACAGACAAACACCGGGGAGCTGTTTTTT. Translation gives CASSSQTNTGELFF. Full variable domain (outside the CDR3, taken from reference TRBV7-3 and TRBJ2-2): GAGVSQTPSNKVTEKGKYVELRCDPISGHTALYWYRQSLGQGPEFLIYFQGTGAADDSGLPNDRFFAVRPEGSVSTLKIQRTERGDSAVYLCASSSQTNTGELFFGEGSRLTVL.

This clone was counted a few times. This chain uses TRBV6-1 with TRBJ1-2, with TRBD1 as a possible D gene (6 bases). This CDR3 has 13 amino acids. Between the trimmed V and J ends, which lost 3 bases and 7 bases, there was a span of 12 bases. Germline assignment: CDR1 MNHNS and CDR2 SASEGT. The CDR3: CASSDWGGAGYTF. Here the CDR3 DNA reads TGTGCCAGCAGTGATTGGGGGGGGGCTGGCTACACCTTC.

The chain couples TRBV6-5 to TRBJ2-1, with TRBD2 identical over 10 bases. Losses at the gene ends were 1 base for V and 10 bases for J; bases not matched to a gene: 7. Germline V gene lookup returns CDR1 MNHEY and CDR2 SVGAGI. The CDR3 has 15 amino acids. The CDR3 loop reads CASSYLASGGWEQFF. The DNA of the CDR3 is TGTGCCAGCAGTTACTTGGCTAGCGGGGGTTGGGAGCAGTTCTTC.

The chain links TRBV5-5 to TRBJ1-5; tentatively, D is TRBD1 (6 bases). Per the germline V gene, CDR1 is SGHKS and CDR2 is YYEKEE (reference sequence). Trimming pared 6 bases from V and 5 bases from J, leaving 15 bases between. The CDR3 is made up of 14 amino acids. The CDR3 bases are TGTGCCAGCACCTTTTTGGGGGGCGATCAGCCCCAGCATTTT. Residues: CASTFLGGDQPQHF. Together with reference TRBV5-5 and TRBJ1-5, the CDR3 gives the full variable domain: DAGVTQSPTHLIKTRGQQVTLRCSPISGHKSVSWYQQVLGQGPQFIFQYYEKEERGRGNFPDRFSARQFPNYSSELNVNALLLGDSALYLCASTFLGGDQPQHFGDGTRLSIL.

The CDR3 region is CASSYERGRAGNEQFF. The DNA for the CDR3 is TGTGCCAGCAGTTACGAGCGCGGGAGGGCCGGGAATGAGCAGTTCTTC. The V and J genes are TRBV6-6 and TRBJ2-1; 9 nucleotides line up with TRBD2. Germline values: CDR1 MNHNY, CDR2 SVGAGI (reference sequence). This CDR3 is 16 amino acids long. Germline trimming cut 2 bases from V and 7 bases from J; bases unmatched to any gene: 9.

The chain has TRBV6-2 or TRBV6-3 and TRBJ1-1; possibly TRBD1 for D (5 bases). Deletions cut 0 bases from V and 10 bases from J, with 9 bases between. The CDR3 covers 12 residues. CDR1 MNHEY and CDR2 SVGEGT come from the germline V gene. CDR3 residues: CASSYSQGRAFF. The CDR3 bases are TGTGCCAGCAGTTACTCGCAGGGTCGAGCTTTCTTT.

The chain couples TRBV6-1 to TRBJ1-2; TRBD1 might be the D (5 bases). Germline CDR1 and CDR2: MNHNS and SASEGT. Trimming left V 3 bases short and J 0 bases short, with 11 bases between. The CDR3 has 15 residues. The CDR3: CASSDNRLTNYGYTF. CDR3 DNA sequence: TGTGCCAGCAGTGATAACAGGCTAACTAACTATGGCTACACCTTC.